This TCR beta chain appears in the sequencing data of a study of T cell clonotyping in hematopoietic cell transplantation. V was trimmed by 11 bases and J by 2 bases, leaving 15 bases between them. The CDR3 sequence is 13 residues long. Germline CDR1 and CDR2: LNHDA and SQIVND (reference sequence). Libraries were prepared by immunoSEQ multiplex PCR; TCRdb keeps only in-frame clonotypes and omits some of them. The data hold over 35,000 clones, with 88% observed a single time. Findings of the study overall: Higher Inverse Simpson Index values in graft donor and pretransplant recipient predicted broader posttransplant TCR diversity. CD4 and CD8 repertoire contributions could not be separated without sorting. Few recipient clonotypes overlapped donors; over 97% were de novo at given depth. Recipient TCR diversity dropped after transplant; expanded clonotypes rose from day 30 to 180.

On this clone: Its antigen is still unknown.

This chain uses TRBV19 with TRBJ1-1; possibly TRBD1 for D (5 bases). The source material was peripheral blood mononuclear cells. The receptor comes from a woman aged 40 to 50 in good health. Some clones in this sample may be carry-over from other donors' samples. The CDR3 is CAFIRGCNTEAFF. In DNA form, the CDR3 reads TGTGCCTTTATACGGGGCTGTAACACTGAAGCTTTCTTT.